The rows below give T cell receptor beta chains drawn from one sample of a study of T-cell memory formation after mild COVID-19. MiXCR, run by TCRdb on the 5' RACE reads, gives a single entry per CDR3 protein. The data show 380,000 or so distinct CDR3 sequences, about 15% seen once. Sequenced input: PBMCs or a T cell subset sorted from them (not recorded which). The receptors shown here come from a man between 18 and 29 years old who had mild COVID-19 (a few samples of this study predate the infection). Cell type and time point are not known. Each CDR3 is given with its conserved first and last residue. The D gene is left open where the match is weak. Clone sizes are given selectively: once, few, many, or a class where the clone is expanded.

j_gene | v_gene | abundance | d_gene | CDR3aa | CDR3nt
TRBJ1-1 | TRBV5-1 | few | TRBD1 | CASSLVGQGPNTEAFF | TGCGCCAGCAGCTTGGTCGGACAGGGGCCGAACACTGAAGCTTTCTTT
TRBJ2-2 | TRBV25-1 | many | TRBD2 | CASSEAGEAGELFF | TGTGCCAGCAGTGAGGCGGGGGAGGCCGGGGAGCTGTTTTTT
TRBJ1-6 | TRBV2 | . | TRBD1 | CASCTGAYNSPLHF | TGTGCCAGCTGCACAGGGGCTTATAATTCACCCCTCCACTTT
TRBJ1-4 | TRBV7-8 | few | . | CASSPSIRGDEKLFF | TGTGCCAGCAGCCCGTCCATCAGGGGCGATGAAAAACTGTTTTTT
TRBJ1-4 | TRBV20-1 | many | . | CSAREATNEKLFF | TGCAGTGCTAGGGAGGCAACTAATGAAAAACTGTTTTTT
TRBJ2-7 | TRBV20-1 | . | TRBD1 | CSARLRDRGYEQYF | TGCAGTGCTAGGCTGAGGGACAGGGGGTACGAGCAGTACTTC
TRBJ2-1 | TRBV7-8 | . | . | CASSSELYYNEQFF | TGTGCCAGCAGTTCTGAACTGTACTACAATGAGCAGTTCTTC
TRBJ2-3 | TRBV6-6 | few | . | CASSRDTTDTQYF | TGTGCCAGCAGTCGGGACACCACAGATACGCAGTATTTT
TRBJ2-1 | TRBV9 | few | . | CASSVEVRGAGEQFF | TGTGCCAGCAGCGTAGAGGTCCGGGGGGCGGGTGAGCAGTTCTTC
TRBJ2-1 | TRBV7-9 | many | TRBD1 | CASSFRDRVVGEQFF | TGTGCCAGCAGCTTCCGGGACAGGGTCGTAGGTGAGCAGTTCTTC
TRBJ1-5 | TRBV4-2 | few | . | CASSQDGAGNQPQHF | TGTGCCAGCAGCCAAGATGGGGCAGGCAATCAGCCCCAGCATTTT
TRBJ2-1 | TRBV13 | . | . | CASSVRGPSYNEQFF | TGTGCCAGCAGCGTCCGGGGCCCCTCCTACAATGAGCAGTTCTTC
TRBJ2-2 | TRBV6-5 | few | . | CASSYSMASISTGELFF | TGTGCCAGCAGTTACTCGATGGCTAGTATCTCGACCGGGGAGCTGTTTTTT
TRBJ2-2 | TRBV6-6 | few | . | CASSYHPNTGELFF | TGTGCCAGCAGTTATCACCCGAACACCGGGGAGCTGTTTTTT
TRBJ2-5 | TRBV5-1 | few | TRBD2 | CASSFYSGGQETQYF | TGCGCCAGCAGCTTCTATAGCGGGGGGCAAGAGACCCAGTACTTC